This T cell receptor beta chain was sequenced during a study of cytomegalovirus exposure and HLA in healthy donors. PCR employed 60 Vbeta and 13 Jbeta primers. TCRdb's table, derived via immunoSEQ multiplex PCR, lists solely in-frame clones and lacks some. This table holds 150,000 to 200,000 clones, around 85% found once. V shed 3 bases, J shed 1 base, and the junction held 6 bases outside the gene matches. Germline-derived CDR1 and CDR2 are ENHRY and SYGVKD. The CDR3 length is 17 residues. Findings and limits, study-wide: Roughly uniform sequencing depth across donors was assumed, possibly incorrectly.

Note on this clone: Its antigen is not identified. Other DNA sequences within the sample encode an identical CDR3.

At sampling all donors were nominally healthy, likely with unrecorded immune exposures. The chain links TRBV10-3 to TRBJ1-5, with 10 nucleotides matching TRBD1. The TCR was taken from a woman in her fifties or sixties in good health and CMV-seronegative. The source material was PBMCs. CDR3 nucleotide sequence: TGTGCCATCAGTGATTTTCGGACAGGGGGGAGCAATCAGCCCCAGCATTTT. Its protein is CAISDFRTGGSNQPQHF.